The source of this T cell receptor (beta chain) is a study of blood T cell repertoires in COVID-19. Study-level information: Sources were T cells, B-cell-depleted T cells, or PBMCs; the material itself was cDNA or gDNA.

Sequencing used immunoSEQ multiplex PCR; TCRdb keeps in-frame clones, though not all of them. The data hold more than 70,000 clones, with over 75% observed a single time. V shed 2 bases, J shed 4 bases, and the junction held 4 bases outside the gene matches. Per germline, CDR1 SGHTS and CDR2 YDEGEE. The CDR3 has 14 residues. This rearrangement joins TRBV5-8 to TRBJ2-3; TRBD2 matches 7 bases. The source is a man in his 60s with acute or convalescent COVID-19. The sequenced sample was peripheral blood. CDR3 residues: CASSFGGDPDTQYF. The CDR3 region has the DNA TGTGCCAGCAGCTTTGGGGGGGACCCAGATACGCAGTATTTT.